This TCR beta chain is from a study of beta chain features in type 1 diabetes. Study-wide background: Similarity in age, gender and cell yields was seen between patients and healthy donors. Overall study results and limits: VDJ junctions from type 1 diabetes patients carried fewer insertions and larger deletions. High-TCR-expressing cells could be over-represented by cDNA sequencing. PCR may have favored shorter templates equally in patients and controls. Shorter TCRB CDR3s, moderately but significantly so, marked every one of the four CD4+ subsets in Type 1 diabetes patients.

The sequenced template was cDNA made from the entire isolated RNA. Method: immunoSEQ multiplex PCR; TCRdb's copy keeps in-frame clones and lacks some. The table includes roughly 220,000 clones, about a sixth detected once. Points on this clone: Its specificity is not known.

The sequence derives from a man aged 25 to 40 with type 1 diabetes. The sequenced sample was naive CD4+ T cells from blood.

The CDR3 region has the DNA TGCAGCGTTGCCCGACTTCTAGCGGGAGAATCGAATGAGCAGTTCTTC. Protein sequence: CSVARLLAGESNEQFF. This chain joins TRBV29-1 and TRBJ2-1; TRBD2 aligns across 10 bases. Germline trimming cut 4 bases from V and 7 bases from J; bases unmatched to any gene: 13. Germline loops: CDR1 SQVTM, CDR2 ANQGSEA. There are 16 residues in the CDR3.